The rows below give T cell receptor beta chains drawn from one sample of a study of response to subunit inactivated influenza vaccine. Each CDR3 protein gets one entry after TCRdb re-called the RT-PCR reads with MiXCR. Among more than 400,000 distinct CDR3 sequences listed, under 8.5% were seen once. Sequencing was performed on PBMCs from blood, taken less than 30 months after vaccination. The receptors shown here come from a man between 50 and 69 years old who received an inactivated influenza vaccine. CDR3s leave out the opening cysteine and the closing phenylalanine or tryptophan. Fields, in order: V gene, D gene, CDR3 protein. A D gene is named only where the DNA matches it firmly.

TRBV2	-	ASMQAQETQY
TRBV4-3	TRBD2	ASSQDSGAGGRKETQY
TRBV7-9	TRBD2	ASSIWTSFNEQF
TRBV6-2/TRBV6-3	-	ASSYGPLQY
TRBV21-1	-	ASSKFTRGQRGYGYT
TRBV6-2/TRBV6-3	-	ASSYSTTAYNEQF
TRBV29-1	-	SVSPWGDNEQF
TRBV20-1	-	SASQYMNTEAF
TRBV28	-	ASSGRDKTFYEQY
TRBV12-3/TRBV12-4	TRBD2	ASSNVAGGYTGELF
TRBV15	-	ATSSEIGELF
TRBV4-1	TRBD2	ASSQGLAGGPAYEQY
TRBV7-9	TRBD2	ASSLSGGGPTEQY
TRBV7-2	-	ASSLSRAGYT
TRBV7-9	-	ASSQRDGRRGTEAF
TRBV6-1	TRBD1	ASTTTGGQETQY
TRBV3-1	-	ASSPTGSGELF
TRBV5-1	-	ASSLDLQPNYGYT
TRBV4-1	TRBD2	ASSPGGGTDAYEQY
TRBV6-1	TRBD1	ASSRGTGGNEQY
TRBV20-1	TRBD1	SARPLGQGRGEQF
TRBV5-1	-	ASSFGHLYEQY
TRBV7-2	-	ASSLVRRAGANVLT
TRBV4-2	-	ASSQDWPGWAYEQY
TRBV2	-	ASTRNQDNSPLH
TRBV28	TRBD1	ASRRGQVYQETQY
TRBV29-1	-	SVWGGSGNTEAF
TRBV25-1	-	ASSSGVNTGELF
TRBV29-1	-	SVSPGLNTDTQY
TRBV15	-	ATSRDKRGTDTQY
TRBV4-1	-	ASSQGDGHNQPQH
TRBV12-3/TRBV12-4	-	ASSLRARGLLFNTGELF
TRBV7-9	-	ASSPDPSNEQF
TRBV18	TRBD2	ASSPRTREETQY
TRBV6-2/TRBV6-3	-	ASRGPLSHGYT
TRBV2	-	ASSEWGNGANVLT
TRBV5-1	TRBD2	ASSSREGPTRELF
TRBV7-9	TRBD1	ASSLSQGVHNEQF
TRBV4-1	TRBD2	ASSQTLAGGHNEQF
TRBV29-1	TRBD2	SVDWGLAGVEQY
TRBV29-1	-	SVGEGDQPQH
TRBV12-3/TRBV12-4	-	ASSFRQLTDTQY
TRBV6-2/TRBV6-3	TRBD1	ASSSFLGTVQSRYEQY
TRBV6-1	-	ASTPRAGRGAVNEQF
TRBV3-1	TRBD2	ASSQPSGRSNEQF
TRBV10-3	TRBD1	AARDRGTGSNQPQH
TRBV18	-	ASSPFWGNYGYT
TRBV27	-	ASSGPSSSYEQY
TRBV29-1	-	SVDLYGKPYNEQF
TRBV5-1	-	ASSSSGSHEQY
TRBV20-1	-	SARKGGAGTEAF
TRBV6-1	TRBD1	ASSIWDRGSYEQY
TRBV5-6	-	ASASRTLYQETQY
TRBV12-3/TRBV12-4	TRBD2	ASSPDGLAHNEQF
TRBV5-1	-	ASSGGEYGYT
TRBV6-2/TRBV6-3	TRBD2	ASMDQLAGVRETQY
TRBV24-1	-	ATSDSRGVTGELF
TRBV13	-	ASSPGSASDTQY
TRBV4-1	-	ASRKVAANYGYT